The 18 T cell receptor beta chains below come from one sample, sequenced in a study of CD8+ T cells in alopecia areata. The authors extracted RNA and reverse transcribed it into cDNA as the sequencing template. Here immunoSEQ multiplex PCR was the method, and the copy in TCRdb shows in-frame clones only, minus some. The sample lists about 270,000 clones; about three fifths were seen once. Treatment indicated: oral pan-JAK inhibitor, 5-10 mg twice daily. This material consisted of CD4+ T cells sorted from blood, taken at week 52, from a patient treated with tofacitinib. These receptors all come from a human donor with alopecia areata.

The chain has TRBV30 and TRBJ1-6, with TRBD1 matching 8 bases. Germline CDR1 GTSNPN, CDR2 SVGIG (reference sequence). Germline trimming cut 2 bases from V and 7 bases from J; bases unmatched to any gene: 4. The CDR3 loop spans 14 amino acids. CDR3 in amino acids: CAWSRGQGNSPLHF. Here the CDR3 DNA reads TGTGCCTGGAGTCGCGGACAGGGAAATTCACCCCTCCACTTT.

The chain combines TRBV5-6 with TRBJ2-2; D not certain. The length of the CDR3 is 14 residues. Between the trimmed V and J ends, which lost 2 bases and 1 base, there was a span of 6 bases. Per the germline V gene, CDR1 is SGHDT and CDR2 is YYEEEE. The CDR3 DNA reads as TGTGCCAGCAGCTTTCGATGGAACACCGGGGAGCTGTTTTTT. It yields the protein CASSFRWNTGELFF.

The chain recombines TRBV29-1 with TRBJ2-5; 9 positions match TRBD1. The ends lost 3 bases at V and 5 bases at J; junction bases unmatched: 4. Germline V gene sequence: CDR1 SQVTM, CDR2 ANQGSEA. This CDR3 contains 13 residues. The CDR3 DNA reads as TGCAGCGTTGAGGCGGGACAGGGTGAGACCCAGTACTTC. Residues: CSVEAGQGETQYF.

V usage is TRBV30 and J usage is TRBJ1-1, with a tentative D call TRBD1 (6 bases). V dropped 4 bases and J dropped 0 bases, with 15 bases sitting between them. Germline values: CDR1 GTSNPN, CDR2 SVGIG (reference sequence). CDR3 length: 15 amino acids. CDR3 DNA sequence: TGTGCCTGGAACATCTATGGGACACTGAACACTGAAGCTTTCTTT. It yields the protein CAWNIYGTLNTEAFF.

About this clone: Different DNA sequences within this sample yield the same CDR3. V is TRBV29-1 and J is TRBJ2-2; D remains unclear. The CDR3 loop spans 11 amino acids. V lost 4 bases to trimming and J lost 7 bases, with 7 bases between them. CDR1 and CDR2 (germline): SQVTM, ANQGSEA. This CDR3 is CSVGSVGELFF. The DNA for the CDR3 is TGCAGCGTTGGGTCGGTCGGGGAGCTGTTTTTT.

This clone was detected only a few times. The V and J genes are TRBV5-4 and TRBJ1-6; maybe TRBD1 (5 bases). The V gene's germline CDR1 is SGHNT and CDR2 YYREEE (reference sequence). The V end was cut by 4 bases, the J end by 10 bases, with 21 bases between. This CDR3 contains 16 residues. The CDR3 sequence: CASSRGVGAEGSPLHF. CDR3 coding DNA: TGTGCCAGCAGCCGGGGGGTTGGGGCCGAGGGGTCACCCCTCCACTTT.

The chain uses TRBV25-1 and TRBJ2-3; TRBD2 matches 8 bases. CDR3 length: 17 residues. Per the germline V gene, CDR1 is MGHDK and CDR2 is SYGVNS. Trimming took 3 bases from V and 4 from J; bases not matched to a gene: 12. In DNA, the CDR3 is TGTGCCAGCAGTGAGCCTCGGGGGGGCTCAGGGGCAGATACGCAGTATTTT. The encoded protein is CASSEPRGGSGADTQYF. The whole variable domain, filled in from reference TRBV25-1 and TRBJ2-3, reads EADIYQTPRYLVIGTGKKITLECSQTMGHDKMYWYQQDPGMELHLIHYSYGVNSTEKGDLSSESTVSRIRTEHFPLTLESARPSHTSQYLCASSEPRGGSGADTQYFGPGTRLTVL.

The V gene is TRBV15, the J gene TRBJ2-5; D remains ambiguous. V lost 5 bases and J 2 bases, leaving 12 bases between the germline ends. The CDR3 is 14 amino acids. Germline V gene sequence: CDR1 LNHNV, CDR2 YYDKDF (reference sequence). CDR3 in amino acids: CATSFETPQETQYF. The CDR3 DNA follows: TGTGCCACCAGCTTCGAGACTCCTCAAGAGACCCAGTACTTC.

The CDR3, as DNA: TGCAGCGTGCCCACCCCGAGGGATGGCTACACCTTC. Residues: CSVPTPRDGYTF. V gene TRBV29-1 combines with J gene TRBJ1-2; no reliable D call. CDR3 length equals 12 residues. Trimming took off 6 bases at V and 6 bases at J, with 14 bases between the two ends. The V gene's germline CDR1 is SQVTM and CDR2 ANQGSEA. Full variable domain (outside the CDR3, taken from reference TRBV29-1 and TRBJ1-2): SAVISQKPSRDICQRGTSLTIQCQVDSQVTMMFWYRQQPGQSLTLIATANQGSEATYESGFVIDKFPISRPNLTFSTLTVSNMSPEDSSIYLCSVPTPRDGYTFGSGTRLTVV.

On this clone: Other nucleotide sequences in the sample specify the same CDR3. This rearrangement joins TRBV9 to TRBJ2-3; D is tentatively TRBD1 or TRBD2 (5 bases each). Germline CDR1 is SGDLS and CDR2 is YYNGEE. The CDR3 is 13 amino acids. Trimming took off 0 bases at V and 3 bases at J, with 5 bases between the two ends. CDR3 nucleotides: TGTGCCAGCAGCGTAGGGGGGACAGATACGCAGTATTTT. Translated, it gives CASSVGGTDTQYF.

In the case of this clone: Other DNA variants within this sample encode the same CDR3. CDR3 sequence reads: CASSLSSTDTQYF. In nucleotides, the CDR3 is TGTGCCAGCAGCTTAAGCAGCACAGATACGCAGTATTTT. This rearrangement joins TRBV5-4 to TRBJ2-3; D ambiguous. The CDR3 loop spans 13 amino acids. Germline V gene lookup returns CDR1 SGHNT and CDR2 YYREEE (reference sequence). V lost 2 bases and J lost 0, with 4 bases in between.

This clone was observed a handful of times. J is TRBJ1-2 and V is TRBV11-2; weak D call: TRBD1 (5 bases). The CDR3 extends over 14 amino acids. V lost 2 bases, J lost 8 bases, and 15 bases lay in between. Per the germline V gene, CDR1 is SGHAT and CDR2 is FQNNGV. CDR3 DNA: TGTGCCAGCAGCTTATGGGACGACTTTGGCGGCTACACCTTC. Protein sequence: CASSLWDDFGGYTF.

J is TRBJ1-2 and V is TRBV7-2, with 7 positions matching TRBD1. V shed 4 bases and J 8 bases; nucleotides not matched to a gene: 13. This CDR3 region has 15 residues. Germline V gene sequence: CDR1 SGHTA, CDR2 FQGNSA. CDR3 sequence (DNA): TGTGCCAGCAGCTCGACCGCCGGGACAGCTAGGGGCTACACCTTC. This codes for CASSSTAGTARGYTF.

V is TRBV15 and J is TRBJ1-5, with a weak D call TRBD1 (5 bases). CDR1 is LNHNV and CDR2 is YYDKDF in the germline V gene (reference sequence). CDR3 size: 16 residues. V was cut by 8 bases and J by 2 bases, with 19 bases left in between. CDR3 sequence reads: CATEQNRQFRNQPQHF. In nucleotides, the CDR3 is TGTGCCACCGAACAGAACAGACAGTTCCGCAATCAGCCCCAGCATTTT.

Details on this clone: Other DNA sequences in the same sample also yield this CDR3. This chain links TRBV9 with TRBJ2-1; D is unclear. Germline loops: CDR1 SGDLS, CDR2 YYNGEE. CDR3 length: 14 residues. V was trimmed by 4 bases and J by 0 bases, leaving 8 bases between them. CDR3 coding DNA: TGTGCCAGCAGCCCCCGGAGCTCCTACAATGAGCAGTTCTTC. As protein: CASSPRSSYNEQFF.

This clone has just a few counts. The V gene is TRBV29-1, the J gene TRBJ1-1; 9 positions agree with TRBD1. This CDR3 region has 14 residues. V lost 7 bases, J lost 3 bases, and 9 bases stayed unmatched. The germline V gene encodes CDR1 SQVTM and CDR2 ANQGSEA. The CDR3 nucleotides are TGCAGCGCACAGGGGGCTCGAGGTGACACTGAAGCTTTCTTT. Translated, it gives CSAQGARGDTEAFF.

This chain uses TRBV9 with TRBJ1-1; possibly TRBD1 for D (5 bases). Germline values: CDR1 SGDLS, CDR2 YYNGEE. The ends were cut back, 3 bases at V and 0 bases at J, with 6 bases in the middle. The CDR3 is 13 residues long. This CDR3 reads CASSAGLNTEAFF. The DNA for the CDR3 is TGTGCCAGCAGCGCAGGGTTGAACACTGAAGCTTTCTTT.

V gene TRBV5-6 combines with J gene TRBJ1-4; possibly TRBD1 for D (5 bases). The CDR3 is 15 amino acids. Trimming cost V 2 bases and J 3 bases, with 11 bases left between them. The germline CDR1 and CDR2 sequences are SGHDT and YYEEEE. The DNA for the CDR3 is TGTGCCAGCAGCTTTCGGGACCGACCTAATGAAAAACTGTTTTTT. This sequence encodes CASSFRDRPNEKLFF.